The present T cell receptor (beta chain) was sequenced within a study of OX40 agonist ivuxolimab in advanced cancers. Study as a whole: Partial responses occurred in three patients (one hepatocellular carcinoma, two cutaneous melanoma).

Generated by immunoSEQ multiplex PCR, the TCRdb table keeps only in-frame clones and is missing some. The sample carries about 66,000 clones, roughly nine tenths recorded once. General study findings and limits: CD8+ T cells (on average) carried more expanded clones than CD4+ T cells. CD4+ and CD8+ blood T cells expanded clonally by week 6 at 0.1 to 3.0 mg/kg.

Remarks on this clone: Its antigen is unknown.

CDR3 size: 19 residues. In germline, CDR1 is SGHKS, CDR2 YYEKEE (reference sequence). J lost 0 bases, V lost 3 bases, and 9 bases had no gene match. Patients with autoimmune history or systemic immunosuppression were excluded. The genes are TRBV5-5 and TRBJ2-1; 13 positions agree with TRBD2. This TCR came from an adult with an advanced solid tumor such as melanoma, head and neck, liver or kidney cancer. Source: CD4+ or CD8+ T cells sorted from blood, taken in a trial of the OX40 agonist ivuxolimab. The CDR3 DNA follows: TGTGCCAGCAGCTCGAACTTACTAGCGGGAGGGCCCTCCTACAATGAGCAGTTCTTC. The encoded protein is CASSSNLLAGGPSYNEQFF.